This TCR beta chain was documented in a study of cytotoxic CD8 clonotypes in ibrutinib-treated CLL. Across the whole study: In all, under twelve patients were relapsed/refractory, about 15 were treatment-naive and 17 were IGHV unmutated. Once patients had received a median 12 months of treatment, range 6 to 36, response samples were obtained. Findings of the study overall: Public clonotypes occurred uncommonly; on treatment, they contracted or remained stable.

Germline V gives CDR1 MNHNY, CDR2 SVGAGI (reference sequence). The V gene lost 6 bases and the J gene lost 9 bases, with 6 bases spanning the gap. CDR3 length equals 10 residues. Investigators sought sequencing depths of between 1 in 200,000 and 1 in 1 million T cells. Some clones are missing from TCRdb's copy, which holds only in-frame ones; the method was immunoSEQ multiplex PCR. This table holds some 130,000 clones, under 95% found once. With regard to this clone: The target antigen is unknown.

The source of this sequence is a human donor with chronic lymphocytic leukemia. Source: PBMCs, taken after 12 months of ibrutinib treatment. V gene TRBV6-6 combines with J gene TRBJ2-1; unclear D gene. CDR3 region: CASSSIEQFF. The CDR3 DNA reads TGTGCCAGCAGCTCGATTGAGCAGTTCTTC.